The source of this TCR beta chain is a study of T cell responses to AZD1222 COVID-19 vaccine. Study information: Timing groups of about 4 and about 12 weeks for second doses were pooled.

CDR1 and CDR2 from the germline V gene are LNHDA and SQIVND (reference sequence). This CDR3 region has 17 residues. V gave up 4 bases and J gave up 3 bases; unmatched junction bases: 9. Assay: immunoSEQ multiplex PCR; the TCRdb copy retains only in-frame clones and omits some. Counted here are 90,000 to 150,000 clones, approximately 87% occurring once; the ten biggest clones make up about 12%. The clonotype originates from an adult in good health. The chain is built from TRBV19 and TRBJ2-2, with 9 bases identical to TRBD1. Sample: peripheral blood, taken on day 0 of AZD1222 vaccination. CDR3 protein: CASSTRPGQGHTGELFF. The DNA for the CDR3 is TGTGCCAGTAGTACACGTCCGGGACAGGGACACACCGGGGAGCTGTTTTTT. Combining the CDR3 with reference TRBV19 and TRBJ2-2 gives the whole variable domain DGGITQSPKYLFRKEGQNVTLSCEQNLNHDAMYWYRQDPGQGLRLIYYSQIVNDFQKGDIAEGYSVSREKKESFPLTVTSAQKNPTAFYLCASSTRPGQGHTGELFFGEGSRLTVL.